This T cell receptor (beta chain) was documented in a study of blood T cell repertoires in COVID-19. In the original analysis: Estimated nucleated cell counts came from reference gene primer amplification. Generated by immunoSEQ multiplex PCR, the TCRdb table keeps only in-frame clones and is missing some. From that table come the V and J calls and clone size; the DNA was used to work out D and trimming. The sample carries about 230,000 clones, over 65% recorded once. This CDR3 has 13 amino acids. V lost 2 bases, J lost 5 bases, and 3 bases stayed unmatched. CDR1 is SGHDT, CDR2 YYEEEE, per germline. The origin of this receptor is a woman in her sixties or seventies with active or convalescent COVID-19. The chain couples TRBV5-6 to TRBJ1-2, with TRBD1 matching over 7 bases. Sequenced: peripheral blood. The CDR3 region has the DNA TGTGCCAGCAGCTTCGGGACAGTATATGGCTACACCTTC. Protein product: CASSFGTVYGYTF.